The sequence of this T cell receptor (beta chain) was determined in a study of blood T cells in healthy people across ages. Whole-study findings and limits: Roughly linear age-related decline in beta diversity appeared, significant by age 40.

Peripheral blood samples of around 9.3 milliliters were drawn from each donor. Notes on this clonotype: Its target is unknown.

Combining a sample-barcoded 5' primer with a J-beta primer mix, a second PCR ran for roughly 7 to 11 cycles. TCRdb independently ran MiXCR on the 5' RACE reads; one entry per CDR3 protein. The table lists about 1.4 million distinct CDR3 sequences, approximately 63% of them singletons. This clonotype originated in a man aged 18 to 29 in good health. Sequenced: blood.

In nucleotides, the CDR3 is TGTGCCAGCAGTTCCCGGGAAAGGTCCTACGAGCAGTACTTC. This gives the protein CASSSRERSYEQYF. The genes are TRBV6-5 and TRBJ2-7; D may be TRBD2 (5 bases). V lost 4 bases and J lost 1, with 11 bases in between. CDR3 size: 14 residues. Germline values: CDR1 MNHEY, CDR2 SVGAGI.